The present entry profiles one TCR beta chain with its context. Its specificity is not known. The data were taken from a study of CD8 T cells in ankylosing spondylitis. TCRdb fed the 5' RACE reads into MiXCR, producing one record per CDR3 protein. The table has a few hundred thousand distinct CDR3 sequences, 6.5% to 10% seen once. Study findings and constraints: Seven to nine highly homologous variants formed a TCR beta motif that appeared characteristic of ankylosing spondylitis blood. Disease-linked clones had a CD8+ phenotype and relatively low frequency in peripheral blood.

V lost 0 bases, J lost 8 bases, and 8 bases stayed unmatched. The germline V gene has CDR1 MNHEY and CDR2 SMNVEV (reference sequence). The CDR3 loop spans 17 amino acids. Sequencing was done on a sample of blood, either unsorted or a sorted T cell fraction (not recorded which). This chain joins TRBV27 and TRBJ2-1; 12 bases map to TRBD2. This receptor was obtained from a male donor with ankylosing spondylitis. The CDR3 is CASSLSPPSGRAHEQFF. The CDR3 bases are TGTGCCAGCAGTTTATCCCCTCCTAGCGGGAGGGCCCATGAGCAGTTCTTC.